This passage covers 17 T cell receptor beta chains from one sample sequenced in a study of beta chain features in type 1 diabetes. Study-wide findings and caveats: In every one of the four CD4+ subsets, TCRB CDR3s were moderately but significantly shorter in Type 1 diabetes patients.

These receptors lack a known antigen. The sequenced template was cDNA made from the entire isolated RNA. TCRdb keeps only in-frame clones here, not all; method: immunoSEQ multiplex PCR. The sample has about 650,000 clones; 12% are singletons. The sequenced material came from naive CD4+ T cells from blood. These receptors were collected from a man under 40 with type 1 diabetes.

A few counts support this clone. This rearrangement joins TRBV7-2 to TRBJ2-5, with 7 bases that match TRBD1. With the DNA end fitting TRBJ2-7 better, the J assignment may be wrong. The CDR3 runs 16 residues. Germline V lookup: CDR1 SGHTA, CDR2 FQGNSA. The CDR3 loop reads CASRFLPGGTDYEQYF. As DNA, the CDR3 is TGTGCCAGCCGGTTCCTCCCAGGGGGAACAGACTACGAGCAGTACTTC.

The chain has TRBV9 and TRBJ2-5; 9 bases are a match to TRBD1. V gave up 0 bases and J gave up 0 bases; unmatched junction bases: 6. CDR1 and CDR2 from the germline V gene are SGDLS and YYNGEE. The CDR3 sequence is 17 residues long. The CDR3 sequence is CASSVGGTGWYQETQYF. The CDR3 DNA sequence: TGTGCCAGCAGCGTAGGTGGGACAGGGTGGTACCAAGAGACCCAGTACTTC. Using reference TRBV9 and TRBJ2-5 for the parts outside the CDR3, the full variable domain is DSGVTQTPKHLITATGQRVTLRCSPRSGDLSVYWYQQSLDQGLQFLIQYYNGEERAKGNILERFSAQQFPDLHSELNLSSLELGDSALYFCASSVGGTGWYQETQYFGPGTRLLVL.

This clone was counted a few times. The V and J genes are TRBV9 and TRBJ1-1; D is uncertain. This CDR3 spans 14 amino acids. Germline V CDR1 and CDR2: SGDLS, YYNGEE. V shed 3 bases and J shed 0 bases, with 9 bases lying between them. CDR3 in DNA: TGTGCCAGCAGCGGGCCGGGAATGAACACTGAAGCTTTCTTT. Translation gives CASSGPGMNTEAFF.

This clone was observed a handful of times. The rearrangement uses TRBV14 and TRBJ2-7; 10 nucleotides match TRBD1. With 6 bases clipped from V and 5 bases from J, the junction kept 4 bases outside the gene matches. Germline V gene data show CDR1 as SGHDN and CDR2 as FVKESK. The CDR3 sequence is 13 residues long. This CDR3 reads CASRGQGVNEQYF. CDR3 coding DNA: TGTGCCAGCAGAGGACAGGGGGTGAACGAGCAGTACTTC.

This clone was seen a few times. The chain carries TRBV6-1 and TRBJ1-5; D is unclear. The germline V gene encodes CDR1 MNHNS and CDR2 SASEGT. The CDR3 is 12 residues long. CDR3 in DNA: TGTACTTTGGGAAATAGCAATCAGCCCCAGCATTTT. Protein: CTLGNSNQPQHF.

A few counts support this clone. The chain employs TRBV30 and TRBJ1-3; 8 nucleotides match TRBD1. From germline, CDR1 is GTSNPN and CDR2 SVGIG (reference sequence). V lost 4 bases and J lost 8; bases outside the gene matches: 10. CDR3 length: 14 residues. CDR3 sequence (DNA): TGTGCCTGGAATAGGCAGGGGGCTGAATACACCATATATTTT. Amino acid sequence: CAWNRQGAEYTIYF.

The rearrangement uses TRBV4-2 and TRBJ1-4, with D perhaps matching TRBD1 (5 bases). The V and J ends lost 0 bases and 0 bases respectively, with 14 bases between them. The CDR3 loop spans 18 amino acids. The germline gives CDR1 LGHNA, CDR2 YNFKEQ. The CDR3 nucleotides are TGTGCCAGCAGCCAAGATGTAGGGGTCGCGGCAACTAATGAAAAACTGTTTTTT. This gives the protein CASSQDVGVAATNEKLFF.

This clone was counted only a few times. The chain carries TRBV5-1 and TRBJ2-1, with 9 bases fitting TRBD1. V lost 4 bases and J lost 4; bases outside the gene matches: 3. From germline, CDR1 is SGHRS and CDR2 YFSETQ. The CDR3 consists of 14 residues. CDR3: CASSVGTGYNEQFF. CDR3 DNA: TGCGCCAGCAGCGTCGGGACAGGGTACAATGAGCAGTTCTTC.

Here the CDR3 DNA reads TGTGCCAGCAGCGTAGGCACAGGATCCGGCCAGCCCCAGCATTTT. It codes for CASSVGTGSGQPQHF. The rearrangement links TRBV9 to TRBJ1-5; maybe TRBD1 (5 bases). V dropped 0 bases and J dropped 7 bases, with 14 bases sitting between them. The CDR3 sequence is 15 residues long. Germline CDR1 is SGDLS and CDR2 is YYNGEE.

The sample holds a few counts of this clone. The chain combines TRBV6-5 with TRBJ1-1; a possible D gene is TRBD1 (5 bases). Trimming removed 4 bases at V and 3 bases at J, with 12 bases between. The CDR3 is 14 amino acids. Germline CDR1 and CDR2: MNHEY and SVGAGI. Written as DNA, the CDR3 is TGTGCCAGCAGTTTAATGGGGGGATACACTGAAGCTTTCTTT. Residues: CASSLMGGYTEAFF.

The rearrangement uses TRBV2 and TRBJ1-4; D is possibly TRBD1 (5 bases). The CDR3 covers 13 residues. Trimming took off 7 bases at V and 8 bases at J, with 14 bases between the two ends. Germline V gene data show CDR1 as SNHLY and CDR2 as FYNNEI. CDR3 loop: CASMPGLREKLFF. The CDR3 DNA reads TGTGCCAGCATGCCAGGGCTCAGAGAAAAACTGTTTTTT.

The chain combines TRBV5-4 with TRBJ2-3, with TRBD1 matching 9 bases. CDR3 length: 15 residues. The J segment lost 1 base and the V segment lost 3 bases, leaving 3 bases of the junction unmatched. Germline CDR1 SGHNT, CDR2 YYREEE (reference sequence). CDR3 in DNA: TGTGCCAGCAGCTCTCGGACAGGGGGCACAGATACGCAGTATTTT. Translating gives CASSSRTGGTDTQYF.

V and J are TRBV4-2 and TRBJ2-7; D not certain. Trimming removed 1 base from V and 0 bases from J, with 10 bases in between. CDR1 is LGHNA and CDR2 is YNFKEQ in the germline V gene. The CDR3 is 15 amino acids. In DNA, the CDR3 is TGTGCCAGCAGCCAAGCCAGCTCCTACTCCTACGAGCAGTACTTC. Amino acids: CASSQASSYSYEQYF.

The CDR3 DNA is TGTGCCAGCAGGCGGGGACAGAATTATAATTCACCCCTCCACTTT. Its protein product is CASRRGQNYNSPLHF. The V and J genes are TRBV5-8 and TRBJ1-6; 7 bases are a match to TRBD1. The germline V gene encodes CDR1 SGHTS and CDR2 YDEGEE. The length of the CDR3 is 15 residues. J gave up 4 bases and V 5 bases, and 6 bases lay outside the gene matches. Drawing the rest from reference TRBV5-8 and TRBJ1-6, the complete variable domain is EAGVTQSPTHLIKTRGQQATLRCSPISGHTSVYWYQQALGLGLQFLLWYDEGEERNRGNFPPRFSGRQFPNYSSELNVNALELEDSALYLCASRRGQNYNSPLHFGNGTRLTVT.

V usage is TRBV4-2 and J usage is TRBJ2-2, with D perhaps matching TRBD2 (6 bases). The V and J ends lost 4 bases and 4 bases respectively, with 10 bases between them. Germline lookup yields CDR1 LGHNA and CDR2 YNFKEQ. The CDR3 extends over 14 amino acids. The CDR3 coding sequence is TGTGCCAGCAGCCCCGGGGGAGGCACCGGGGAGCTGTTTTTT. It yields the protein CASSPGGGTGELFF.

A few counts support this clone. The chain's CDR3 is CASSLISGGVTDTQYF. The CDR3 nucleotides are TGTGCCAGCAGCTTAATAAGCGGGGGAGTGACAGATACGCAGTATTTT. This chain uses TRBV7-2 with TRBJ2-3; 8 bases match TRBD2. The CDR3 spans 16 residues. Germline lookup yields CDR1 SGHTA and CDR2 FQGNSA. V shed 2 bases and J 3 bases; nucleotides not matched to a gene: 7.

V and J are TRBV7-2 and TRBJ2-1; weak D call: TRBD1 (6 bases). V was trimmed by 3 bases and J by 0 bases, leaving 12 bases between them. Germline assignment: CDR1 SGHTA and CDR2 FQGNSA. The CDR3 loop spans 16 amino acids. CDR3 nucleotide sequence: TGTGCCAGCAGCTTCGCGTCGGGACACTCCTACAATGAGCAGTTCTTC. It yields the protein CASSFASGHSYNEQFF.